This T cell receptor beta chain was profiled in a study of blood T cell repertoires in COVID-19. Across the study: The United States, Italy and Spain were the sources of the acute and convalescent COVID-19 samples.

In the original workflow: How many nucleated cells were present was estimated from reference gene primer amplification. Sequenced by immunoSEQ multiplex PCR; TCRdb stores in-frame clones only, minus some. The V and J calls and clone size were taken over from that table, and D and trimming were inferred from the DNA. This sample has roughly 80,000 clones, with around 80% found just once. The CDR3 consists of 15 residues. Looked up from germline, CDR1 is SGHTA and CDR2 is FQGNSA. Trimming left V 5 bases short and J 6 bases short, with 17 bases between. This clonotype was obtained from a man aged 60-69 years with active or convalescent COVID-19. The V and J genes are TRBV7-2 and TRBJ2-1; the D gene is possibly TRBD2 (5 bases). The sequenced sample consisted of peripheral blood. CDR3 residues: CASSLSVHYRNEQFF. CDR3 DNA: TGTGCCAGCAGCCTTAGCGTCCACTACCGCAATGAGCAGTTCTTC.